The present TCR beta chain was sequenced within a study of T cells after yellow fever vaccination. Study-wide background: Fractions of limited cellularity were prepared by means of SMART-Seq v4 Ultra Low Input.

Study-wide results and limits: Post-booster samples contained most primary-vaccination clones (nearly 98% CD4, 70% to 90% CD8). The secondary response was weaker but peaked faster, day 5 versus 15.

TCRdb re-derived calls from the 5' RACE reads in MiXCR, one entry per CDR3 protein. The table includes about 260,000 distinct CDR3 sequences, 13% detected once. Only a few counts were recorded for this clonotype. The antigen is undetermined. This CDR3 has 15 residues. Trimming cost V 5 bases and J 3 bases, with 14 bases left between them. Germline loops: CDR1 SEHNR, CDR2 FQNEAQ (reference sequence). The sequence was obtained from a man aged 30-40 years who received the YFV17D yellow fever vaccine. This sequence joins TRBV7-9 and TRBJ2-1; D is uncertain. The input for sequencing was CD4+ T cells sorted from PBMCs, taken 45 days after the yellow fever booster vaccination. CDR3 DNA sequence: TGTGCCAGCAGCCCTGTAGACAAATTCTACAATGAGCAGTTCTTC. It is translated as CASSPVDKFYNEQFF.